This T cell receptor beta chain was documented in a study of blood T cell repertoires in COVID-19. Overall study context: Sites in the United States, Italy and Spain provided acute and convalescent COVID-19 samples. Sources were T cells, B-cell-depleted T cells, or PBMCs; the material itself was cDNA or gDNA.

In the original processing: Amplification of reference gene primers provided the estimated nucleated cell counts. The table came from immunoSEQ multiplex PCR; TCRdb's copy has only in-frame clones and leaves some out. The D gene and trimming were derived from the DNA, and the V and J assignments and clone size from that table. The sample holds 280,000 or so clones; around 86% are singletons and the top ten take approximately 2.2%. There are 13 residues in the CDR3. V trimming: 5 bases; J trimming: 5 bases; junction bases outside the gene matches: 5. Germline loops: CDR1 SEHNR, CDR2 FQNEAQ (reference sequence).

This clonotype was obtained from a woman aged 25 to 39 who had recovered from COVID-19. The chain joins TRBV7-9 to TRBJ2-7; 8 bases are a match to TRBD1. Sample: peripheral blood. CDR3 in DNA: TGTGCCAGCAGCCCTCGGACAGGGAACGAGCAGTACTTC. It is translated as CASSPRTGNEQYF.